A single T cell receptor beta chain is shown here with its context. The antigen remains unidentified. This sample is part of a study of T cell repertoires in cytomegalovirus infection. Turning to the study itself: Well-studied HLA-B-restricted CMV epitopes were used in the study alongside recently identified HLA-C-restricted ones. CMV infection together with matching HLA type was indicated by public TCR beta signatures. Study findings and constraints: People with CMV and the relevant HLA were identified by cumulative public TCR beta family frequency. Predominance within the ex vivo response was attributable to HLA-C-restricted CMV-specific TCR beta clonotypes.

TCRdb reanalysed the reads using MiXCR and keeps one entry per CDR3 protein. Among about 900,000 distinct CDR3 sequences, around 32% were seen once, and the ten largest hold over 12%. This TCR was sampled from a human donor in good health (CMV status not recorded). Some clones in this sample may be carry-over from other donors' samples. Material: cultured CD8+ T cells from PBMCs, obtained from culture after CMV antigen stimulation.

The CDR3 sequence is CASSLMGTGDPYEQYV. CDR3 bases: TGTGCCAGCAGTTTAATGGGGACAGGGGATCCCTACGAGCAGTACGTC. This chain connects TRBV28 to TRBJ2-7; 10 bases match TRBD1. Germline CDR1 is MDHEN and CDR2 is SYDVKM. V lost 2 bases and J lost 2; bases outside the gene matches: 6. The CDR3 loop spans 16 amino acids.